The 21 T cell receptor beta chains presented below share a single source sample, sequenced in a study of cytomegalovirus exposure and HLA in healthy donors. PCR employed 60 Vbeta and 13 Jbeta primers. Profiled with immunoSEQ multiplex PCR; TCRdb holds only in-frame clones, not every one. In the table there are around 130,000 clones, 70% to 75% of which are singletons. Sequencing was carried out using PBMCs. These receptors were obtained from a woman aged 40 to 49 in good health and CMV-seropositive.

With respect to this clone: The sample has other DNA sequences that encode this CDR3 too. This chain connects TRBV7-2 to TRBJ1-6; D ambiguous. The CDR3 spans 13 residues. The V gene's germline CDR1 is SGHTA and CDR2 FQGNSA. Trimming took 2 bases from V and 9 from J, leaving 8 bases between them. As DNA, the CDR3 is TGTGCCAGCAGCTTATGGGCCTCTTCACCCCTCCACTTT. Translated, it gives CASSLWASSPLHF.

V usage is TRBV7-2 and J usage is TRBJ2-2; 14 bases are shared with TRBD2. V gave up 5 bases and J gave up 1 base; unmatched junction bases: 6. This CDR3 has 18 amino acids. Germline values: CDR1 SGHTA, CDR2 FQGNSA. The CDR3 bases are TGTGCCAGCAGCCTCTGGACTAGCGGGAGGCTGAACACCGGGGAGCTGTTTTTT. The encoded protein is CASSLWTSGRLNTGELFF.

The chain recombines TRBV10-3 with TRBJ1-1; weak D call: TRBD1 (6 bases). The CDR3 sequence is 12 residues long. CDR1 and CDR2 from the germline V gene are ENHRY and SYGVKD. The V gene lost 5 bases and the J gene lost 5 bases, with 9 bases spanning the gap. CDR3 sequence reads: CAISPGQTEAFF. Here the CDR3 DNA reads TGTGCCATCAGTCCCGGACAGACTGAAGCTTTCTTT.

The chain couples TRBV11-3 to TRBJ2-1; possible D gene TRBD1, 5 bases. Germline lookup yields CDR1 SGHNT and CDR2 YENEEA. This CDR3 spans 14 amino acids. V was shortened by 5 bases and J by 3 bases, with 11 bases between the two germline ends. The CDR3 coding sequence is TGTGCCAGCAGCCAACAAGGGGTCTACAATGAGCAGTTCTTC. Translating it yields CASSQQGVYNEQFF. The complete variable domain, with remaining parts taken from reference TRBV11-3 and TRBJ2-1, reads EAGVVQSPRYKIIEKKQPVAFWCNPISGHNTLYWYLQNLGQGPELLIRYENEEAVDDSQLPKDRFSAERLKGVDSTLKIQPAELGDSAVYLCASSQQGVYNEQFFGPGTRLTVL.

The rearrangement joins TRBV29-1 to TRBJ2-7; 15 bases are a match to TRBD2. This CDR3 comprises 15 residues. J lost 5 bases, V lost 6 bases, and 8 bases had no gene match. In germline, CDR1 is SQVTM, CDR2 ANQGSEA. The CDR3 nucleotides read TGCAGCGTGAAGGGGACTAGCGGGGGGAAGGACGAGCAGTACTTC. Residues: CSVKGTSGGKDEQYF.

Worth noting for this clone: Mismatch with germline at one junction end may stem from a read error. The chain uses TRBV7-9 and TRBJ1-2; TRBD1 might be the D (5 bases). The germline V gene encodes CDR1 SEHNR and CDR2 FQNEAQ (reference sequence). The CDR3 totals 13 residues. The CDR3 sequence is CASSAGTNYGYTF. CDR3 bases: TGTGCCAGCAGCGCCGGGACTAATTATGGCTACACCTTC.

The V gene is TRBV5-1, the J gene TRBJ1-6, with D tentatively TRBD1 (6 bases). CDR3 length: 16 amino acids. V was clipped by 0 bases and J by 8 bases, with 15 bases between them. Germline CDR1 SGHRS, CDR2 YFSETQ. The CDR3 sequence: CASSLVWGREDSPLHF. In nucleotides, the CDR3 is TGCGCCAGCAGCTTGGTATGGGGGCGCGAGGATTCACCCCTCCACTTT.

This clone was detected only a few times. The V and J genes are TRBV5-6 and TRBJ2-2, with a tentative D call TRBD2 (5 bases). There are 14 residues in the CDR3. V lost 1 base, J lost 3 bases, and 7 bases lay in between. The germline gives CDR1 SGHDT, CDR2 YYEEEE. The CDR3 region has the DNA TGTGCCAGCAGCTTGTTGGAGGACACCGGGGAGCTGTTTTTT. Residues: CASSLLEDTGELFF.

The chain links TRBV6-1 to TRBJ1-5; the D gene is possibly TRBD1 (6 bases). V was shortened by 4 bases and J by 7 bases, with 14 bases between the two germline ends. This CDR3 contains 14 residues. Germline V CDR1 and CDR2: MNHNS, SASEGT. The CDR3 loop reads CASSAHREGQPQHF. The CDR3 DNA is TGTGCCAGCAGTGCTCACAGGGAAGGACAGCCCCAGCATTTT.

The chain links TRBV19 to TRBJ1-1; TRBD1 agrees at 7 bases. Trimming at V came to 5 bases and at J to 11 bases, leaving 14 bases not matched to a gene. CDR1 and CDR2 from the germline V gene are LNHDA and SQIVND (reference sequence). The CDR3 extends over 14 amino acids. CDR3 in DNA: TGTGCCAGTAGTCCCCGGGACAGAGAACCATCTGCTTTCTTT. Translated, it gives CASSPRDREPSAFF.

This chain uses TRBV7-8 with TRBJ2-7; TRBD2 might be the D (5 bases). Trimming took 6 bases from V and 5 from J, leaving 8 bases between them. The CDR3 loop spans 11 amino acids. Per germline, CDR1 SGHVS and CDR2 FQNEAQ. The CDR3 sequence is CASRLRDEQYF. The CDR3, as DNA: TGTGCCAGCAGGTTGAGGGACGAGCAGTACTTC.

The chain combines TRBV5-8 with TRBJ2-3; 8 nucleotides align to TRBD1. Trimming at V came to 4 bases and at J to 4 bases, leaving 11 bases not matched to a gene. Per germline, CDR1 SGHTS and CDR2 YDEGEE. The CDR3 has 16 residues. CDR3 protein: CASSVGDRGAADTQYF. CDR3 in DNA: TGTGCCAGCAGCGTAGGAGACAGGGGCGCAGCAGATACGCAGTATTTT.

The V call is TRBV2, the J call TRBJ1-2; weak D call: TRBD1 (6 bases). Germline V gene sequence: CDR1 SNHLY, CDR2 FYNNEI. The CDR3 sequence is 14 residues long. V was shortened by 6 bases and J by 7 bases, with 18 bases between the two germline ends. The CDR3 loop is CASSGTTDGGGYTF. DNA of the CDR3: TGTGCCAGCAGCGGGACAACTGACGGCGGTGGCTACACCTTC.

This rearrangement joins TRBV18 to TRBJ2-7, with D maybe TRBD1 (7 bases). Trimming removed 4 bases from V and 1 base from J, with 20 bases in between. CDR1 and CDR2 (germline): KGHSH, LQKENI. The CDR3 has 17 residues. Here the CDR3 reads CASSRGAQGMDSYEQYF. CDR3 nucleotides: TGTGCCAGCTCACGGGGGGCACAGGGGATGGATTCCTACGAGCAGTACTTC.

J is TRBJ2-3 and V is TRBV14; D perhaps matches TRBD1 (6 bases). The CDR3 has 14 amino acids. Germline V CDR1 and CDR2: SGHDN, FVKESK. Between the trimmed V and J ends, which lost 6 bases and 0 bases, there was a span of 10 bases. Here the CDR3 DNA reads TGTGCCAGCAGACGAGGGGGAAGCACAGATACGCAGTATTTT. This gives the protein CASRRGGSTDTQYF.

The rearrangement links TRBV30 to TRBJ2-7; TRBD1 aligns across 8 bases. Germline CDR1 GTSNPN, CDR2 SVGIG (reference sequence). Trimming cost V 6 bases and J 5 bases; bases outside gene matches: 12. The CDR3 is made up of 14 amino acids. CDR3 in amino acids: CACYDRGDRDEQYF. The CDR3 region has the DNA TGTGCCTGTTACGACAGGGGCGACAGGGACGAGCAGTACTTC. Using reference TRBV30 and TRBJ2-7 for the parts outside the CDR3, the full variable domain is SQTIHQWPATLVQPVGSPLSLECTVEGTSNPNLYWYRQAAGRGLQLLFYSVGIGQISSEVPQNLSASRPQDRQFILSSKKLLLSDSGFYLCACYDRGDRDEQYFGPGTRLTVT.

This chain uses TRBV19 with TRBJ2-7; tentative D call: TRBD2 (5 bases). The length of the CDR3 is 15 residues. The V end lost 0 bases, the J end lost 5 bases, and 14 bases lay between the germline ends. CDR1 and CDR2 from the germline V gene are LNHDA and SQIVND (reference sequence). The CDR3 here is CASSIDQTRTDEQYF. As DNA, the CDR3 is TGTGCCAGTAGTATAGACCAAACTAGAACAGACGAGCAGTACTTC.

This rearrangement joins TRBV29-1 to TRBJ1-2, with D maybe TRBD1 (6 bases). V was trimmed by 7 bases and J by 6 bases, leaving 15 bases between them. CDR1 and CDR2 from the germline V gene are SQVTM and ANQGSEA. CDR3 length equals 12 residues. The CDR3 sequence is CSARTGLDGYTF. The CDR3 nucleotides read TGCAGCGCTAGAACAGGGTTGGATGGCTACACCTTC.

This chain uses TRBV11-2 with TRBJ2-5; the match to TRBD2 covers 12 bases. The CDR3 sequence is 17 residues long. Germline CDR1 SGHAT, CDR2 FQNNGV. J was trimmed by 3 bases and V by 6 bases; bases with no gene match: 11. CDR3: CASRPLRSSGGEETQYF. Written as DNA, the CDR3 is TGTGCCAGCAGGCCCCTCAGGTCTAGCGGGGGGGAAGAGACCCAGTACTTC.

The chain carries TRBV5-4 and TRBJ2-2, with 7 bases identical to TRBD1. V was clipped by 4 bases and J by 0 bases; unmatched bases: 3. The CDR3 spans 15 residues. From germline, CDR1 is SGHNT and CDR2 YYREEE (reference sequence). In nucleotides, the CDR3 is TGTGCCAGCAGCCCCGGGACAGCGAACACCGGGGAGCTGTTTTTT. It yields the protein CASSPGTANTGELFF. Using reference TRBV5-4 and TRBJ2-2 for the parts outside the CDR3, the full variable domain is ETGVTQSPTHLIKTRGQQVTLRCSSQSGHNTVSWYQQALGQGPQFIFQYYREEENGRGNFPPRFSGLQFPNYSSELNVNALELDDSALYLCASSPGTANTGELFFGEGSRLTVL.

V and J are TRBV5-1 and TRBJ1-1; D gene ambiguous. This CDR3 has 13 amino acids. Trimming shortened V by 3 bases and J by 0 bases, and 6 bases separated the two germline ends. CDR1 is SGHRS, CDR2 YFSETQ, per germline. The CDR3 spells CASSSPMNTEAFF. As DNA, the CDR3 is TGCGCCAGCAGCTCCCCTATGAACACTGAAGCTTTCTTT.